This T cell receptor (beta chain) was profiled in a study of regulatory T cells in long-lasting Graves disease. Study-level findings and limits: Clonotypes that were public and shared totalled 2,500 to 3,500 in persistent patients versus 750 to 1,000 in new patients. Owing to a sample size that was small, accuracy may have been reduced.

Sample time point: persistent/refractory GD, antithyroid drugs over 5 years with positive TRAb. PBMCs provided the RNA from which the TCR library was made. Graves' disease diagnosis followed American Thyroid Association guidelines. An endocrinology department in Xi'an, China, supplied the patients. To make TCR beta libraries, researchers used iRepertoire HTBI primers and Arm-PCR of CDR3 regions. TCRdb itself ran the multiplex PCR reads through MiXCR, one entry per CDR3 protein. The sample comprises about 660,000 distinct CDR3 sequences, around 30% of which are singletons, and roughly 40% rests with the top ten. Trimming removed 0 bases from V and 3 bases from J; junction bases left unmatched: 4. The CDR3 totals 15 residues. CDR1 and CDR2 from the germline V gene are SGHAT and FQNNGV. In the case of this clonotype: Its antigen is unidentified.

The sample in question was peripheral blood mononuclear cells (PBMCs), obtained when the disease was refractory, from a patient treated with antithyroid drugs. The clonotype was recovered from a female donor with Graves disease. The V and J genes are TRBV11-2 and TRBJ2-7, with 8 bases identical to TRBD2. The CDR3 here is CASSLEPREDYEQYF. The CDR3 coding sequence is TGTGCCAGCAGCTTAGAGCCGCGGGAGGACTACGAGCAGTACTTC.